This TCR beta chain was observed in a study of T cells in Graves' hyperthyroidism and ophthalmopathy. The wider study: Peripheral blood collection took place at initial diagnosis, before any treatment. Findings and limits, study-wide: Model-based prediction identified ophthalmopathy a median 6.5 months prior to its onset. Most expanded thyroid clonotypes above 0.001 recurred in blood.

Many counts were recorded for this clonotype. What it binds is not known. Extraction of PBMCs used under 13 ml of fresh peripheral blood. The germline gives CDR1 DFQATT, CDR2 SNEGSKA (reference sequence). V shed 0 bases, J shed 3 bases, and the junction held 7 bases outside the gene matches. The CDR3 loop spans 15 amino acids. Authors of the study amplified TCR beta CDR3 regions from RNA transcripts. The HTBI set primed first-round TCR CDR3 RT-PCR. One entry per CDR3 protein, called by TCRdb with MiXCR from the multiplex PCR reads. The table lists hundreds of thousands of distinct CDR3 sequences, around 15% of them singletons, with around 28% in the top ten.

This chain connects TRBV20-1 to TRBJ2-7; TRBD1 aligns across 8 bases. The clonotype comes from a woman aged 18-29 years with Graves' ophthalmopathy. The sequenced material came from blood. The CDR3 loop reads CSARDQGTGIYEQYF. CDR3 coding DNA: TGCAGTGCTAGAGATCAAGGGACAGGCATCTACGAGCAGTACTTC.